This T cell receptor beta chain originates from a study of shared clonotypes between healthy human individuals. Libraries were prepared by immunoSEQ multiplex PCR; TCRdb keeps only in-frame clonotypes and omits some of them. Of about 480,000 clones in the sample, around 74% were seen once. Deletions cut 2 bases from V and 0 bases from J, with 11 bases between. This CDR3 has 15 amino acids. Germline V CDR1 and CDR2: MNHEY, SMNVEV (reference sequence). The material sequenced was PBMCs. This clonotype was sampled from a woman between 40 and 50 years old in good health. Some clones in this sample may be carry-over from other donors' samples. This sequence joins TRBV27 and TRBJ2-7; perhaps TRBD1 as D (6 bases). CDR3 nucleotide sequence: TGTGCCAGCAGTTTAGTGGGGGCTAACTCCTACGAGCAGTACTTC. The encoded protein is CASSLVGANSYEQYF.